This is a list of T cell receptor beta chains from one sample in a study of blood T cell repertoires in COVID-19. TCRdb's copy holds only in-frame clones and misses some; the assay was immunoSEQ multiplex PCR. The sample has some 270,000 clones, about nine tenths seen once. Sequences were obtained from PBMCs or T cells enriched from blood (not recorded which). These receptor sequences come from a woman in her twenties or thirties with acute COVID-19. Each CDR3 is given with its conserved first and last residue. D genes are given only for firm matches. Rows give clone size only sometimes, using once, few, many, or a class for an expanded clone.

j_call,d_call,clone_size,v_call,cdr3_nt,cdr3_aa
TRBJ1-2,TRBD1,NA,TRBV29-1,TGCAGCGTTGGGGGACAGACCCGGGATGGCTACACCTTC,CSVGGQTRDGYTF
TRBJ2-7,NA,NA,TRBV5-1,TGCGCCAGCAGCTTGGGGACTCGGGTCCCATTAGAGGAGCAGTACTTC,CASSLGTRVPLEEQYF
TRBJ2-2,NA,NA,TRBV5-1,TGCGCCAGCAGCCCGTGGGAGCGGAGCTACGGGGAGCTGTTTTTT,CASSPWERSYGELFF
TRBJ2-5,NA,once,TRBV27,TGTGCCAGCAGTTTATCTATCTCCACAATGCTCCAAGAGACCCAGTACTTC,CASSLSISTMLQETQYF
TRBJ2-3,TRBD2,NA,TRBV27,TGTGCCAGCAGTCCCCTAGCGGGAGTGGGCACAGATACGCAGTATTTT,CASSPLAGVGTDTQYF
TRBJ1-5,TRBD1,NA,TRBV28,TGTGCCAGCAGTTTATTTTTTTCGGGACAGCCCAATAGCAATCAGCCCCAGCATTTT,CASSLFFSGQPNSNQPQHF
TRBJ1-1,NA,NA,TRBV28,TGTGCCGGACGGCGGGGAAACACTGAAGCTTTCTTT,CAGRRGNTEAFF
TRBJ2-6,TRBD1,NA,TRBV6-4,TGTGCCAGCAGTGAACAGGGGGCTGGGGCCAACGTCCTGACTTTC,CASSEQGAGANVLTF
TRBJ2-5,TRBD2,NA,TRBV20-1,TGCAGTGCTAATGACCCTAGCGGGACGCAGGAGACCCAGTACTTC,CSANDPSGTQETQYF
TRBJ2-7,TRBD2,NA,TRBV28,TGTGCCAGCAGTGAATATGAGGGAGGGCCCTACGAGCAGTACTTC,CASSEYEGGPYEQYF
TRBJ2-7,TRBD1,NA,TRBV9,TGTGCCAGCAGCGTAGGGGGGACAGGGCGCGAGCAGTACTTC,CASSVGGTGREQYF
TRBJ2-6,TRBD1,NA,TRBV5-1,TGCGCCAGCAGCTTGGCGGATCGGGACAGGGACCGTGGGGCCAACGTCCTGACTTTC,CASSLADRDRDRGANVLTF
TRBJ2-7,TRBD2,NA,TRBV5-1,TGCGCCAGCAGCTGGGGACTAGCGGGAGGGCCGTTCCACGAGCAGTACTTC,CASSWGLAGGPFHEQYF
TRBJ2-2,NA,NA,TRBV7-3,TGTGCCAGCAGCTTATCGACAACCGGGGAGCTGTTTTTT,CASSLSTTGELFF
TRBJ2-7,TRBD2,NA,TRBV3-1/TRBV3-2,TGTGCCAGCAGCCAAGGCCTAGCGGGAGGTTCGATGACCTACGAGCAGTACTTC,CASSQGLAGGSMTYEQYF
TRBJ2-3,TRBD2,NA,TRBV7-3,TGTGCCAGCAGCTTAATGGGGGGGAGTGGCACAGATACGCAGTATTTT,CASSLMGGSGTDTQYF
TRBJ2-7,NA,few,TRBV5-6,TGTGCCAGCAGCTTGGCCGGGGGAGAGGGTGACGAGCAGTACTTC,CASSLAGGEGDEQYF
TRBJ1-6,TRBD1,NA,TRBV13,TGTGCCAGCGGGCCCCTGGGACAGGGAGAATCACCCCTCCACTTT,CASGPLGQGESPLHF
TRBJ1-1,NA,NA,TRBV27,TGTGCCAGCAGTTTATACTCATCCCCGAACACTGAAGCTTTCTTT,CASSLYSSPNTEAFF
TRBJ2-2,NA,NA,TRBV5-4,TGTGCCAGCAGACCCCCTGGGGAGTTCACCGGGGAGCTGTTTTTT,CASRPPGEFTGELFF
TRBJ1-5,NA,NA,TRBV18,TGTGCCAGCTCACCACCGGGGGGAGGTGGCAATCAGCCCCAGCATTTT,CASSPPGGGGNQPQHF
TRBJ2-5,TRBD1,NA,TRBV28,TGTGCCAGCAGTAAGACAGGGCGGAAGACCCAGTACTTC,CASSKTGRKTQYF
TRBJ2-7,NA,NA,TRBV5-1,TGCGCCAGCAGCCTTGGGGAGCGTACGGACCATAGCTACGAGCAGTACTTC,CASSLGERTDHSYEQYF
TRBJ2-3,TRBD1,NA,TRBV29-1,TGCAGCGTTGAAGGGGGGACAGGGGACACAGATACGCAGTATTTT,CSVEGGTGDTDTQYF
TRBJ2-2,NA,NA,TRBV5-1,TGCGCCAGCAGCTTCCCTTTCCAGGGTGGAACCGGGGAGCTGTTTTTT,CASSFPFQGGTGELFF
TRBJ2-2,NA,NA,TRBV7-8,TGTGCCAGCAGCCCAGGGGGGCGGGGCACCGGGGAGCTGTTTTTT,CASSPGGRGTGELFF
TRBJ1-1,TRBD1,few,TRBV7-2,TGTGCCAGCAGCTCCAGACAGGGTAAGAACACTGAAGCTTTCTTT,CASSSRQGKNTEAFF
TRBJ1-5,NA,NA,TRBV10-3,TGTGCCATCAGTGAGTCGACAGCTAGCAATCAGCCCCAGCATTTT,CAISESTASNQPQHF
TRBJ2-7,TRBD2,NA,TRBV30,TGTGCCTGGACGACTAGCGCTTCCTACGAGCAGTACTTC,CAWTTSASYEQYF
TRBJ2-7,TRBD1,NA,TRBV18,TGTGCCAGCTCACCCACCGGGACAGGGGGCTCCTACGAGCAGTACTTC,CASSPTGTGGSYEQYF
TRBJ2-7,TRBD2,NA,TRBV27,TGTGCCAGCAGTCTTAGCGGGGATGGGGAGCAGTACTTC,CASSLSGDGEQYF
TRBJ1-6,TRBD1,NA,TRBV14,TGTGCCAGCAGGGGTGACAGGGTTAATTCACCCCTCCACTTT,CASRGDRVNSPLHF
TRBJ2-1,NA,NA,TRBV5-6,TGTGCCAGCAGCTTGGTAACAGTCAATGAGCAGTTCTTC,CASSLVTVNEQFF
TRBJ1-5,NA,NA,TRBV28,TGTGCCAGCAGTTTAGCGGGACGGGACAATCAGCCCCAGCATTTT,CASSLAGRDNQPQHF
TRBJ2-3,NA,NA,TRBV20-1,TGCAGTGCTAGTTTCTGGGGCAGGGGCACAGATACGCAGTATTTT,CSASFWGRGTDTQYF
TRBJ2-6,NA,NA,TRBV2,TGTGCCAGCAGTGAGAGGTCTGGGGCCAACGTCCTGACTTTC,CASSERSGANVLTF
TRBJ2-3,NA,NA,TRBV5-1,TGCGCCAGCAGCAGAGTTGGAGATACGCAGTATTTT,CASSRVGDTQYF
TRBJ2-2,TRBD2,once,TRBV30,TGTGCCTGGAGTGTAGCGGGAGTCGGGGCTGGGGAGCTGTTTTTT,CAWSVAGVGAGELFF
TRBJ2-7,TRBD2,NA,TRBV6-6,TGTGCCAGCAACCAAGCGGGAGGGAGCTACGAGCAGTACTTC,CASNQAGGSYEQYF
TRBJ1-1,NA,NA,TRBV15,TGTGCCACCAGCAGAGATCTACAGCCGAACACTGAAGCTTTCTTT,CATSRDLQPNTEAFF
TRBJ2-7,TRBD2,NA,TRBV7-9,TGTGCCAGCAGCGAGGGACTAGCGGGGCAGTCCTACGAGCAGTACTTC,CASSEGLAGQSYEQYF
TRBJ1-4,TRBD1,NA,TRBV5-1,TGCGCCAGCAGCTCGGACAGGGCTCGTGAAAAACTGTTTTTT,CASSSDRAREKLFF
TRBJ2-3,NA,NA,TRBV28,TGTGCCAGCAGTTCCCCCGGAAGGAGCGGCGATACGCAGTATTTT,CASSSPGRSGDTQYF
TRBJ2-7,NA,NA,TRBV11-2,TGTGCCAGCAGCCCGGGACAATACGAGCAGTACTTC,CASSPGQYEQYF
TRBJ2-2,TRBD1,NA,TRBV23-1,TGCGCCAGGCTGATGACAGGGGGTTTTTTTGCCGGGGAGCTGTTTTTT,CARLMTGGFFAGELFF
TRBJ1-2,TRBD1,NA,TRBV28,TGTGCCAGCAGTTATTCCCTCCCTCAAAGGACAGGGGATGGCTACACCTTC,CASSYSLPQRTGDGYTF
TRBJ1-2,NA,NA,TRBV19,TGTGCCAGTAGTGAGGCAGTCTATGGCTACACCTTC,CASSEAVYGYTF
TRBJ2-7,TRBD2,NA,TRBV7-8,TGTGCCAGCAGCTCCCGGACTAGCCGCGGCGAGCAGTACTTC,CASSSRTSRGEQYF
TRBJ2-1,TRBD2,once,TRBV2,TGTGCCAGCAGTCGTAGCGGGGAACCCTACAATGAGCAGTTCTTC,CASSRSGEPYNEQFF
TRBJ1-2,NA,NA,TRBV29-1,TGCAGCGTTGAAGATCAACAGGGAGTAGGTGGCTACACCTTC,CSVEDQQGVGGYTF
TRBJ2-3,NA,NA,TRBV29-1,TGCAGCGTTGGACGGGAGTCAGATACGCAGTATTTT,CSVGRESDTQYF
TRBJ2-7,NA,NA,TRBV7-9,TGTGCCAGCAGCTTAGCATTGGTAGTACCCTACGAGCAGTACTTC,CASSLALVVPYEQYF
TRBJ2-3,NA,NA,TRBV15,TGTGCCACCAGCAGGGTGGTCCTTACAGGGAAGTACACAGATACGCAGTATTTT,CATSRVVLTGKYTDTQYF
TRBJ1-2,TRBD1,once,TRBV29-1,TGCAGCGCAGGCGGACAGGATTTCTATGGCTACACCTTC,CSAGGQDFYGYTF
TRBJ1-5,NA,NA,TRBV7-9,TGTGCCAGCAGCCCCGCCGGGAGCCTTAGCAATCAGCCCCAGCATTTT,CASSPAGSLSNQPQHF
TRBJ2-5,TRBD1,NA,TRBV27,TGTGCCAGCAGTTTCGGGACAGGGAATAGGGAGACCCAGTACTTC,CASSFGTGNRETQYF
TRBJ2-1,NA,NA,TRBV9,TGTGCCAGCAGCGTAGGAGGCTTCAATGAGCAGTTCTTC,CASSVGGFNEQFF
TRBJ1-5,TRBD1,NA,TRBV23-1,TGCGCCAGCAGTCCCTCCAACGGGGACAGGGGAGGTCAGCCCCAGCATTTT,CASSPSNGDRGGQPQHF